This note documents a single T cell receptor beta chain sequence. Germline-derived CDR1 and CDR2 are MNHEY and SVGEGT. Trimming at V came to 0 bases and at J to 1 base, leaving 6 bases not matched to a gene. This CDR3 spans 17 amino acids. These data belong to a study of blood T cell repertoires in COVID-19. About the research overall: Samples came from the United States, Italy and Spain, spanning acute and convalescent COVID-19.

Only in-frame clones appear in the TCRdb table, and some are missing; sequencing was by immunoSEQ multiplex PCR. The sample records 250,000 to 350,000 clones, 88% being singletons. Sequencing used peripheral blood. The V gene is TRBV6-2 or TRBV6-3, the J gene TRBJ2-4; 7 positions match TRBD1. The TCR sequence derives from a woman aged 25 to 45 with COVID-19, enrolled during active disease. The CDR3 nucleotides are TGTGCCAGCAGTTACTCTTATAGGGGGCCGGCCAAAAACATTCAGTACTTC. This translates into CASSYSYRGPAKNIQYF.